This TCR beta chain appears in the sequencing data of a study of blood T cell repertoires in COVID-19 (dated by TCRdb to 2020 to 2022). About the study as a whole: Samples from collaborators originated in the United States, Italy and Spain and spanned both the acute and convalescent phases of COVID-19. The material from the prospective study consisted of cDNA or gDNA derived from T cells, B-cell-depleted T cells, or PBMCs. The dataset comprised deeply sampled blood TCRbeta repertoires from subjects exposed to, actively infected with, or recovered from COVID-19. The repertoires were released in a freely available public database meant as a resource for research on the immune response to SARS-CoV-2. Samples were obtained from the ongoing ImmuneRACE study (first 160 participants) and from 1,000 to 1,500 subjects provided by 6 global collaborators. A de-identified subject ID, COVID-19 status, age in years and sex were almost always included in the sample metadata. Where available, HLA class I and class II types were obtained from metadata supplied by the sample provider rather than from assay-based typing.

About this clone: Its antigen specificity is not known. Base-call qualities are not available, and no considerably larger clone is one nucleotide away.

TCRbeta CDR3 regions were amplified from genomic DNA using the immunoSEQ Assay, a bias-controlled multiplex PCR. Per the authors' processing: Nucleated cell counts per sample were estimated from amplification of reference gene primers within the assay. To quantify the absolute abundance of each unique TCRbeta CDR3 rearrangement, sequence reads were collapsed and filtered. For each sample, productive Simpson clonality was calculated as the square root of Simpson's diversity index over productive rearrangements. TCRdb re-hosts the immuneACCESS table, in-frame sequences only. Its copies lack some clones; in the studies checked, an unresolved V gene accounts for under half of them, and the cause for the rest is not known. The DNA was the basis for D and trimming; V, J and clone size are from that table. Present in this sample are around 87,000 clones, about 80% of which were seen just once. 16% of the sample is in the top ten clones.

The CDR3 runs 14 amino acids, cysteine and phenylalanine included. This entry keeps only the CDR3 DNA: 42 bases, framed from base 1. The germline V gene (reference sequence) sets CDR1 to LNHDA and CDR2 to SQIVND. At the junction V is shortened by 3 bases and J by 6 bases, with 14 bases in between. Findings and caveats that apply to the study as a whole: The quantity of clinical and demographic metadata differed by source and by participant and was supplied without curation.

Whole blood was collected in K2EDTA tubes by collaborating institutions according to the institutions' own protocols. Collaborator samples were shipped for TCRbeta analysis as frozen whole blood, isolated PBMCs, or DNA extracted from either sample type. The TCR comes from a human donor in a cohort sampled during active COVID-19. Specimen: peripheral blood. The chain is assembled from TRBV19 and TRBJ1-2; no confident D gene assignment can be made. The nucleotide sequence is given as TGTGCCAGTAGTATGGCGGCCCGGGTGGATGGCTACACCTTC. The translation is CASSMAARVDGYTF.